One and the same sample provided the 5 T cell receptor beta chains below, sequenced in a study of blood T cells in healthy people across ages. The second PCR ran 7 to 11 cycles with a sample-barcoded 5' primer and J-beta primers. TCRdb redid the calling of the 5' RACE reads with MiXCR, one entry per CDR3 protein. The data hold 870,000 or so distinct CDR3 sequences, with roughly 26% observed a single time. Sequenced input: blood. Every receptor here comes from an elderly woman in good health.

This clonotype has a count of ten or more. V and J are TRBV4-1 and TRBJ1-4; no definite D call. With 4 bases removed from V and 2 bases from J, the gap between germline ends came to 11 bases. The CDR3 totals 15 residues. In germline, CDR1 is MGHRA, CDR2 YSYEKL. CDR3 sequence: CASSLTWLTNEKLFF. CDR3 nucleotides: TGCGCCAGCAGCCTGACATGGCTCACTAATGAAAAACTGTTTTTT.

Many counts were recorded for this clonotype. The DNA of the CDR3 is TGTGCCAGCAGTTATAGCAGGGCCTCCTACGAGCAGTACTTC. The encoded protein is CASSYSRASYEQYF. The rearrangement uses TRBV6-5 and TRBJ2-7; weak D call: TRBD1 (5 bases). The CDR3 runs to 14 residues. V lost 3 bases, J lost 0 bases, and 9 bases lay in between. Per the germline V gene, CDR1 is MNHEY and CDR2 is SVGAGI.

The J gene is TRBJ1-5, the V gene TRBV7-6; 7 bases are a match to TRBD1. Germline values: CDR1 SGHVS, CDR2 FNYEAQ. The CDR3 spans 15 residues. V trimming: 2 bases; J trimming: 6 bases; junction bases outside the gene matches: 7. The DNA of the CDR3 is TGTGCCAGCAGCTTAAATGCAGGGGGTGGTCAGCCCCAGCATTTT. This gives the protein CASSLNAGGGQPQHF.

This clonotype was observed a few times. The J gene is TRBJ2-2, the V gene TRBV7-2; D uncertain. The germline CDR1 and CDR2 sequences are SGHTA and FQGNSA. V lost 4 bases and J lost 4, with 16 bases in between. The CDR3 has 16 amino acids. CDR3: CASSSYPTEPTGELFF. For the CDR3, the DNA is TGTGCCAGCAGCTCCTACCCTACAGAACCCACCGGGGAGCTGTTTTTT.

This clonotype was detected a few times. The chain recombines TRBV4-3 with TRBJ2-5, with D possibly TRBD1 on 6 matching bases. Looked up from germline, CDR1 is LGHNA and CDR2 is YSLEER. The V and J ends lost 0 bases and 13 bases respectively, with 12 bases between them. The CDR3 is made up of 12 amino acids. DNA for the CDR3: TGCGCCAGCAGCCAAGACCCAGGGGTTCTGTACTTC. Its translation: CASSQDPGVLYF.